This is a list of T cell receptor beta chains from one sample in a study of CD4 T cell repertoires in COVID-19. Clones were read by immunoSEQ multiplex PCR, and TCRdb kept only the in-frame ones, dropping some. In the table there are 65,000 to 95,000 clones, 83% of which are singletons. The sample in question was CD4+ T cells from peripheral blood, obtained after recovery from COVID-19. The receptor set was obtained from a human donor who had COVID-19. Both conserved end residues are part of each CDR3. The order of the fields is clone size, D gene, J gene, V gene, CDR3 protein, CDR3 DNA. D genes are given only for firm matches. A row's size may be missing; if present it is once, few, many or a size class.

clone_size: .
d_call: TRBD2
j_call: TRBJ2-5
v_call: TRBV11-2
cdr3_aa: CASSLRSGGGQETQYF
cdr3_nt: TGTGCCAGCAGCTTACGATCGGGCGGGGGTCAAGAGACCCAGTACTTC

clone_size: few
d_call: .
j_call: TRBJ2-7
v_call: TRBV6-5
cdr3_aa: CASSLRHNPTEEQYF
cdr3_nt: TGTGCCAGCAGTTTACGACACAACCCTACGGAGGAGCAGTACTTC

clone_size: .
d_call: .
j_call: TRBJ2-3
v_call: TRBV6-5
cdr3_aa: CASSYGKSHTDTQYF
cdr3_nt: TGTGCCAGCAGTTACGGGAAGTCCCACACAGATACGCAGTATTTT

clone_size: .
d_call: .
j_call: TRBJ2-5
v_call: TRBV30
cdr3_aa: CAWGKGGAQYF
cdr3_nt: TGTGCCTGGGGCAAAGGAGGGGCCCAGTACTTC

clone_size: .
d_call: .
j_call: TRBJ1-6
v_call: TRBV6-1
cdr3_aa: CASSEEGGTGNSPLHF
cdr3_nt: TGTGCCAGCAGTGAGGAAGGGGGGACGGGAAATTCACCCCTCCACTTT

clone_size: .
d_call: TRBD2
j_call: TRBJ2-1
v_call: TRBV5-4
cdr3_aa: CASSAGTSVNNEQFF
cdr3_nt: TGTGCCAGCAGCGCCGGGACTAGCGTGAACAATGAGCAGTTCTTC

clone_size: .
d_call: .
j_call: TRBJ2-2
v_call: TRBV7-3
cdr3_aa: CASSSGGRKNTGELFF
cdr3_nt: TGTGCCAGCAGCTCTGGGGGACGTAAGAACACCGGGGAGCTGTTTTTT

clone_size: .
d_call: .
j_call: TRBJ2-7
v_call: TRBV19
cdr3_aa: CASSPSSYEQYF
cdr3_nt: TGTGCCAGTAGTCCGAGCTCCTACGAGCAGTACTTC

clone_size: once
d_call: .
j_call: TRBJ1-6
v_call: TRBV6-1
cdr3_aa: CASSDQPGAPLHF
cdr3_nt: TGTGCCAGCAGTGACCAGCCGGGGGCACCCCTCCACTTT

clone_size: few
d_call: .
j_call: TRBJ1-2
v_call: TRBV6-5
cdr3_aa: CASSQLHGAYGYTF
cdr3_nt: TGTGCCAGCAGTCAATTACACGGGGCCTATGGCTACACCTTC

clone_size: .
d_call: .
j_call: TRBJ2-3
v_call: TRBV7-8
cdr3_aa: CASSSGGMLTDTQYF
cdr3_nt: TGTGCCAGCAGCAGCGGCGGGATGTTAACAGATACGCAGTATTTT

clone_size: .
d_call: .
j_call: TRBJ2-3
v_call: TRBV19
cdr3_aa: CASSMEGVDTQYF
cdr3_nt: TGTGCCAGTAGTATGGAGGGGGTAGATACGCAGTATTTT

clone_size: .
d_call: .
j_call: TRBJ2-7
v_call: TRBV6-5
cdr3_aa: CASSYSQPSGYEQYF
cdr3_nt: TGTGCCAGCAGTTACTCCCAACCAAGCGGGTACGAGCAGTACTTC

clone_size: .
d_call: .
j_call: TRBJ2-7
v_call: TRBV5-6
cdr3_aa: CASSFFTGSYEQYF
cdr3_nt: TGTGCCAGCAGCTTTTTTACAGGGAGTTACGAGCAGTACTTC

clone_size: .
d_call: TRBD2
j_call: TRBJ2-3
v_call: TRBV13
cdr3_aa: CASSLWVGGVGGRTDTQYF
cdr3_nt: TGTGCCAGCAGCTTATGGGTCGGCGGAGTCGGCGGGAGGACAGATACGCAGTATTTT

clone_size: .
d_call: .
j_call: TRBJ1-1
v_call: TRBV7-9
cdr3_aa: CASSSGAFF
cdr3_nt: TGTGCCAGCAGCTCAGGAGCTTTCTTT

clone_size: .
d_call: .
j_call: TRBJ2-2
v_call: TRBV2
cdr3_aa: CASRGRGTGELFF
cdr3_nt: TGTGCCAGTCGGGGGCGGGGGACCGGGGAGCTGTTTTTT

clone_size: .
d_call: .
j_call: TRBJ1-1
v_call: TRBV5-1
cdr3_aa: CASSLSGQNTEAFF
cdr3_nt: TGCGCCAGCAGCTTGAGTGGCCAGAACACTGAAGCTTTCTTT

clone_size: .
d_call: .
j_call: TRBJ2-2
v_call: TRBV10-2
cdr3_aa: CASREGQANTGELFF
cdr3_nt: TGCGCCAGCAGAGAGGGACAAGCGAACACCGGGGAGCTGTTTTTT

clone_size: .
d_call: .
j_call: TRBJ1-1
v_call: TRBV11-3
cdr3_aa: CASSLFGGNTEAFF
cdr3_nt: TGTGCCAGCAGCCTTTTCGGGGGGAACACTGAAGCTTTCTTT

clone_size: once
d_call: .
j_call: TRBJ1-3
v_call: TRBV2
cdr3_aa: CASSVESSGNTIYF
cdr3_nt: TGTGCCAGCAGTGTAGAGAGCTCTGGAAACACCATATATTTT

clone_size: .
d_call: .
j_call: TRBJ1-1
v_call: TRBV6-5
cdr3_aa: CASSYSGQEAFF
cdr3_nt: TGTGCCAGCAGTTACTCTGGACAGGAAGCTTTCTTT

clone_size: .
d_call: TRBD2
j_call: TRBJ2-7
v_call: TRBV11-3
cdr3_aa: CASSLVAAHGGGCMEQYF
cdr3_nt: TGTGCCAGCAGCTTAGTCGCGGCCCACGGGGGGGGCTGTATGGAGCAGTACTTC

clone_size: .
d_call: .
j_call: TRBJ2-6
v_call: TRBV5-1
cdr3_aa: CASSLGASGAGANVLTF
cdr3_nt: TGCGCCAGCAGCTTGGGCGCGTCTGGGGCCGGGGCCAACGTCCTGACTTTC

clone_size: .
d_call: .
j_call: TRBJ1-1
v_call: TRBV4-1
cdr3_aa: CASSQGKTATMNTEAFF
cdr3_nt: TGCGCCAGCAGCCAAGGTAAGACAGCGACCATGAACACTGAAGCTTTCTTT

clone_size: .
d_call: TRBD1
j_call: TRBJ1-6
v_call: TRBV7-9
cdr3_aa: CASSSSTLTGGYSPLHF
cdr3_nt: TGTGCCAGCAGCTCCTCCACCCTGACAGGGGGATATTCACCCCTCCACTTT

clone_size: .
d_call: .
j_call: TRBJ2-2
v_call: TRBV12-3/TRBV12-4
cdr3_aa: CASSLWTGELFF
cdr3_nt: TGTGCCAGCAGTTTGTGGACCGGGGAGCTGTTTTTT

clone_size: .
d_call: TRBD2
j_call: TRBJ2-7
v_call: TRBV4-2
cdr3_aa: CASSQALAGLDSYEQYF
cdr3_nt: TGTGCCAGCAGCCAAGCCCTAGCAGGACTAGATTCCTACGAGCAGTACTTC

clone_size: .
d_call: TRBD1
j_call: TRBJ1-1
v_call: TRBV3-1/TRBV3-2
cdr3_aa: CASRRGTGGKVGEAFF
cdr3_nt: TGTGCCAGCAGGCGGGGGACAGGGGGCAAAGTCGGTGAAGCTTTCTTT

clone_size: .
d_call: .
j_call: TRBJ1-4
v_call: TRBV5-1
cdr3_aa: CASSLGGGDEKLFF
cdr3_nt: TGCGCCAGCAGCTTAGGAGGAGGGGATGAAAAACTGTTTTTT

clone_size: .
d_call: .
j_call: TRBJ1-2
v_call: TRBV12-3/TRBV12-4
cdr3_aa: CASSRDVYGYTF
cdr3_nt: TGTGCCAGCAGCCGGGATGTCTATGGCTACACCTTC

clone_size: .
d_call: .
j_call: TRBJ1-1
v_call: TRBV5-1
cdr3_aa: CASSVGYVGTEAFF
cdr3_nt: TGCGCCAGCAGCGTAGGGTATGTGGGAACTGAAGCTTTCTTT

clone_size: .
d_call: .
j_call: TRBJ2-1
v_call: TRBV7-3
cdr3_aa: CASSPPPGTVNNEQFF
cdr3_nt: TGTGCCAGCAGCCCCCCCCCGGGGACGGTCAACAATGAGCAGTTCTTC

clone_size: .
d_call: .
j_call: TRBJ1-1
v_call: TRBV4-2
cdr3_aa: CASSQDRQGNTEAFF
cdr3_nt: TGTGCCAGCAGCCAAGATCGTCAGGGGAACACTGAAGCTTTCTTT

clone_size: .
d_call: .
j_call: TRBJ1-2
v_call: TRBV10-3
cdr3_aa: CAIRAGVTDSGYTF
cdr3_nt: TGTGCCATCAGAGCAGGGGTCACAGATAGTGGCTACACCTTC

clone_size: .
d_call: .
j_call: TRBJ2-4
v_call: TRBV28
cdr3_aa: CASSPSGGLAKNIQYF
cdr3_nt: TGTGCCAGCAGTCCCTCCGGGGGGCTAGCCAAAAACATTCAGTACTTC

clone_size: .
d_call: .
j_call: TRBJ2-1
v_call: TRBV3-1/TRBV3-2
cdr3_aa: CASSQDLGSYNEQFF
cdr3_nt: TGTGCCAGCAGCCAAGATTTGGGATCCTACAATGAGCAGTTCTTC

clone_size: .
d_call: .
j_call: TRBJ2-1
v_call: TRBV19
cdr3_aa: CASSMSRYNEQFF
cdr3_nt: TGTGCCAGTAGTATGAGCAGATACAATGAGCAGTTCTTC

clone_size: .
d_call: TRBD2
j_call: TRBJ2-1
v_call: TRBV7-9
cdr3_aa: CASSPRASGTYNEQFF
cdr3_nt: TGTGCCAGCAGCCCCCGTGCTAGCGGTACCTACAATGAGCAGTTCTTC